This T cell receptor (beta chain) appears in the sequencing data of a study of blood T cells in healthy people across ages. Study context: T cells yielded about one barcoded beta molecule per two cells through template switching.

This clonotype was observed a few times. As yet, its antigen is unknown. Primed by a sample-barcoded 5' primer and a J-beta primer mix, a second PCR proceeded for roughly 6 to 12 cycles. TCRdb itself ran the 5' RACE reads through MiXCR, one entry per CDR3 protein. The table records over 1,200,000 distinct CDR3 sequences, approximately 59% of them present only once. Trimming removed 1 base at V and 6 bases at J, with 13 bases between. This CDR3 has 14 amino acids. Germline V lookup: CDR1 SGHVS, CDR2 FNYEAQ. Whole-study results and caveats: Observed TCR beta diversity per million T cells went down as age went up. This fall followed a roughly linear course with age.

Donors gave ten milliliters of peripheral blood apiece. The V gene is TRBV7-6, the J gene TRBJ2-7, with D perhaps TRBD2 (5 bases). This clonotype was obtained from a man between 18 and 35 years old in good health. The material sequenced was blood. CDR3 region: CASSLEPLSGEQYF. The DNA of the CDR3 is TGTGCCAGCAGCTTAGAGCCGTTGAGCGGCGAGCAGTACTTC.